This passage covers 5 T cell receptor beta chains from one sample sequenced in a study of blood T cells in healthy people across ages. It was with a sample-barcoded 5' primer and a J-beta primer mix that a second PCR of roughly 7 to 12 cycles was run. TCRdb re-analysed the 5' RACE reads in MiXCR, keeping a single row per CDR3 protein. This repertoire shows hundreds of thousands of distinct CDR3 sequences, 56% found once; its top ten account for around a quarter. Sequencing was done on a sample of blood. Source of these receptors: a middle-aged man in good health.

The genes are TRBV6-1 and TRBJ2-1; 7 bases are a match to TRBD1. The CDR3 spans 15 residues. J gave up 15 bases and V 4 bases, and 18 bases lay outside the gene matches. CDR1 is MNHNS and CDR2 is SASEGT in the germline V gene. CDR3 protein: CASSVKKGGESTRFF. The CDR3 DNA is TGTGCCAGCAGTGTAAAAAAAGGGGGCGAGTCAACCCGGTTCTTC.

This chain joins TRBV29-1 and TRBJ1-2, with TRBD1 matching 8 bases. J lost 3 bases, V lost 2 bases, and 8 bases had no gene match. Germline V lookup: CDR1 SQVTM, CDR2 ANQGSEA. The CDR3 loop spans 15 amino acids. CDR3 in DNA: TGCAGCGTTGAACGCCGACAGGGGCGATACTATGGCTACACCTTC. Translation gives CSVERRQGRYYGYTF.

This clonotype showed up just a few times. V and J are TRBV7-2 and TRBJ1-4; D gene unclear. The CDR3 contains 17 residues. The V gene's germline CDR1 is SGHTA and CDR2 FQGNSA. Trimming pared 1 base from V and 0 bases from J, leaving 12 bases between. The CDR3 coding sequence is TGTGCCAGCAGCTTAGGTCTGTTCGGACCAACTAATGAAAAACTGTTTTTT. As protein: CASSLGLFGPTNEKLFF.

This chain links TRBV24-1 with TRBJ2-5; 7 bases line up with TRBD2. The closer fit of TRBJ2-7 to the DNA end suggests the J call may be wrong. The CDR3 has 12 residues. The germline CDR1 and CDR2 sequences are KGHDR and SFDVKD. CDR3 nucleotide sequence: TGTGCCACCAGAGGACTAGTCGGCGAGCAGTACTTC. Translated, it gives CATRGLVGEQYF.

The chain is built from TRBV10-3 and TRBJ2-3; the match to TRBD2 covers 11 bases. CDR3 length: 18 amino acids. Per germline, CDR1 ENHRY and CDR2 SYGVKD. The junction had 9 bases not matched to a gene; V was cut back by 0 bases and J by 4 bases. CDR3 amino acids: CAISESISGRALADTQYF. DNA of the CDR3: TGTGCCATCAGTGAGTCGATTAGCGGGAGGGCCCTCGCAGATACGCAGTATTTT.